This T cell receptor (beta chain) was obtained from a study of CD8 T cells in Susac syndrome. V was shortened by 3 bases and J by 1 base, with 15 bases between the two germline ends. This CDR3 has 15 residues. Germline V CDR1 and CDR2: DFQATT, SNEGSKA (reference sequence). The RNA input was roughly 0.45 to 1 ug, and it was reverse transcribed with random hexamers. The method of amplification for TCR beta CDR3 was immunoSEQ multiplex PCR, covering 54 Vbeta and 13 Jbeta. TCRdb re-derived calls from the immunoSEQ multiplex PCR reads in MiXCR, one entry per CDR3 protein. The profile shows a few hundred thousand distinct CDR3 sequences, 65% to 90% of them singletons.

The chain uses TRBV20-1 and TRBJ2-5; the D gene could be TRBD1 or TRBD2 (5 bases each). Sample: CD8+ T cells from PBMCs. The source is a human donor with multiple sclerosis. CDR3 nucleotide sequence: TGCAGTGCTAGGGGGAGACCGGGACGCCAAGAGACCCAGTACTTC. This encodes CSARGRPGRQETQYF.